Following are 14 T cell receptor beta chains from one sample sequenced in a study of identical twins. One entry per CDR3 protein, called by TCRdb with MiXCR from the 5' RACE reads. The sample carries under 800,000 distinct CDR3 sequences, around 21% recorded once. These same data were also listed under a study on T cells expressing NK-cell markers.

Sequenced: PBMCs. These receptors originate from a woman under 30 in good health.

The gene calls are TRBV27 and TRBJ2-6; tentatively, D is TRBD2 (5 bases). The CDR3 is 15 residues long. Trimming removed 8 bases at V and 0 bases at J, with 11 bases between. Per the germline V gene, CDR1 is MNHEY and CDR2 is SMNVEV (reference sequence). The CDR3 DNA reads as TGTGCCAGCCGTCTCGGAGGCTCTGGGGCCAACGTCCTGACTTTC. Translating it yields CASRLGGSGANVLTF.

This clonotype has ten or more counts. The chain combines TRBV4-3 with TRBJ2-7; TRBD2 is a possible D gene (6 bases). The CDR3 is 15 residues long. The germline V and J ends were trimmed by 1 base and 4 bases, with 14 bases remaining between them. Germline CDR1 is LGHNA and CDR2 is YSLEER. The CDR3 bases are TGCGCCAGCAGCCAAGTAGCTTTAGGAGGGTACGAGCAGTACTTC. This translates into CASSQVALGGYEQYF.

The chain recombines TRBV10-3 with TRBJ2-1, with TRBD2 as a possible D gene (5 bases). Trimming removed 0 bases at V and 6 bases at J, with 12 bases between. Germline values: CDR1 ENHRY, CDR2 SYGVKD. This CDR3 has 15 amino acids. The CDR3 region is CAISESQRTFNEQFF. The CDR3 DNA is TGTGCCATCAGTGAGTCGCAGCGGACCTTCAATGAGCAGTTCTTC.

In this sample, this clonotype turned up a few times. V gene TRBV5-1 combines with J gene TRBJ2-1; D may be TRBD2 (5 bases). CDR3 length: 13 amino acids. The germline V gene has CDR1 SGHRS and CDR2 YFSETQ. V gave up 9 bases and J gave up 0 bases, with 10 bases separating them. CDR3 DNA sequence: TGCGCCACCATGGGGAGCTCCTACAATGAGCAGTTCTTC. Its translation: CATMGSSYNEQFF.

A few counts support this clonotype. V and J are TRBV12-3 or TRBV12-4 and TRBJ2-7; 7 bases are shared with TRBD1. There are 18 residues in the CDR3. After removal of 1 base from V and 4 bases from J, the junction contained 16 bases not matched to a gene. CDR3 sequence (DNA): TGTGCCAGCAGTTTAGAGAGTAGGCGTACCGGGACAGCTTACGAGCAGTACTTC. Its protein is CASSLESRRTGTAYEQYF.

This clonotype was recorded many times. This rearrangement joins TRBV12-3 or TRBV12-4 to TRBJ2-7; D remains unclear. V lost 11 bases, J lost 0 bases, and 17 bases lay in between. This CDR3 region has 14 residues. This chain's CDR3 is CAGNQDWSSYEQYF. CDR3 coding DNA: TGTGCCGGCAATCAGGATTGGAGCTCCTACGAGCAGTACTTC.

This clonotype appeared a few times. V and J are TRBV20-1 and TRBJ2-7; D is unclear. This CDR3 is 12 amino acids long. Trimming took off 0 bases at V and 4 bases at J, with 7 bases between the two ends. CDR1 and CDR2 (germline): DFQATT, SNEGSKA (reference sequence). The CDR3, as DNA: TGCAGTGCTAGAGATAGCCGATACGAGCAGTACTTC. Translation gives CSARDSRYEQYF.

V is TRBV6-2 or TRBV6-3 and J is TRBJ2-7; D tentatively fits TRBD1 or TRBD2 (5 bases each). Trimming stripped 4 bases from V and 3 bases from J, with 25 bases between. The CDR3 sequence is 18 residues long. CDR1 and CDR2 (germline): MNHEY, SVGEGT. The CDR3 DNA follows: TGTGCCAGCAGTTCATGGGGATTCCGGGACGGGCGCCTCTACGAGCAGTACTTC. Translating it yields CASSSWGFRDGRLYEQYF.

This clonotype has a handful of counts. V gene TRBV20-1 combines with J gene TRBJ2-1; possible D gene TRBD2, 6 bases. V was pared by 6 bases and J by 3 bases, with 15 bases between. Germline CDR1 is DFQATT and CDR2 is SNEGSKA (reference sequence). The CDR3 runs to 14 residues. CDR3 loop: CSAFLVRGYNEQFF. CDR3 in DNA: TGCAGTGCCTTCCTAGTGCGGGGCTACAATGAGCAGTTCTTC.

This clonotype has more than one count but fewer than ten. V gene TRBV20-1 combines with J gene TRBJ2-3; D is perhaps TRBD1 or TRBD2 (5 bases each). V dropped 1 base and J dropped 4 bases, with 15 bases sitting between them. This CDR3 region has 15 residues. Germline CDR1 DFQATT, CDR2 SNEGSKA (reference sequence). CDR3 amino acids: CSARVFGAGADTQYF. CDR3 coding DNA: TGCAGTGCTAGAGTGTTTGGGGCCGGGGCAGATACGCAGTATTTT.

This clonotype has just a few counts. The chain links TRBV7-8 to TRBJ1-5; D call uncertain. The CDR3 runs to 14 residues. The V end was cut by 3 bases, the J end by 4 bases, with 10 bases between. Germline CDR1 reads SGHVS; CDR2 reads FQNEAQ. The CDR3 region has the DNA TGTGCCAGCAGCTTGAGGACGGGGAATCAGCCCCAGCATTTT. It yields the protein CASSLRTGNQPQHF.

The sample holds a few counts of this clonotype. The chain carries TRBV7-3 and TRBJ2-1, with TRBD2 matching 8 bases. Germline V gene data show CDR1 as SGHTA and CDR2 as FQGTGA. The length of the CDR3 is 15 residues. J was trimmed by 7 bases and V by 4 bases; bases with no gene match: 9. The CDR3 DNA follows: TGTGCCAGCAGCTCTTCCGGGACTAGTGCAAATGAGCAGTTCTTC. Protein: CASSSSGTSANEQFF. Drawing the rest from reference TRBV7-3 and TRBJ2-1, the complete variable domain is GAGVSQTPSNKVTEKGKYVELRCDPISGHTALYWYRQSLGQGPEFLIYFQGTGAADDSGLPNDRFFAVRPEGSVSTLKIQRTERGDSAVYLCASSSSGTSANEQFFGPGTRLTVL.

V and J are TRBV7-8 and TRBJ2-1, with 9 bases fitting TRBD2. The CDR3 length is 16 residues. Germline V gene sequence: CDR1 SGHVS, CDR2 FQNEAQ. J was trimmed by 4 bases and V by 3 bases; bases with no gene match: 7. The chain's CDR3 is CASSLMTSGGYNEQFF. The CDR3 nucleotides are TGTGCCAGCAGCTTGATGACTAGCGGAGGTTACAATGAGCAGTTCTTC.

This clonotype was found many times. The rearrangement links TRBV4-3 to TRBJ2-7; possibly TRBD1 for D (5 bases). The V and J ends lost 6 bases and 5 bases respectively, with 17 bases between them. The CDR3 has 14 amino acids. Germline V gene data show CDR1 as LGHNA and CDR2 as YSLEER. CDR3 in amino acids: CASSRQGGVDEQYF. In DNA form, the CDR3 reads TGCGCCAGCAGTCGGCAGGGTGGAGTGGACGAGCAGTACTTC.